This paragraph covers one TCR beta chain sequence. Its specificity is not known. The library was built from 400 to 500 ng RNA with molecular barcoded adaptors for alpha/delta and beta/gamma chains. TCRdb processed the reads anew with MiXCR; each CDR3 protein has one entry. This sample has 100,000 to 150,000 distinct CDR3 sequences, with about an eighth found just once. This CDR3 spans 17 amino acids. Germline V gene data show CDR1 as MDHEN and CDR2 as SYDVKM. The V and J ends lost 6 bases and 3 bases respectively, with 23 bases between them. This specimen belongs to a study of read filtering for tumor transcriptome and immune sequencing. Study summary: IR-seq gave about 3.5 to 10.27 million TCR reads per sample; RNA-seq gave about 80 to 1273.

Whole-study findings and limits: IR-seq and RNA-seq agreed better without single-read clonotypes.

This chain joins TRBV28 and TRBJ1-1; a possible D gene is TRBD1 (6 bases). Sequences were obtained from a population of CD138-negative cells sorted from bone marrow. This receptor was obtained from a donor at least 40 years old with multiple myeloma. CDR3 coding DNA: TGTGCCAGCAGCGAGAGGAGCCCAGGGGTTTGGTACACTGAAGCTTTCTTT. Its protein product is CASSERSPGVWYTEAFF.